Each of the 22 T cell receptor beta chains below was sequenced from the same sample in a study of cytomegalovirus exposure and HLA in healthy donors. Amplification used 60 Vbeta primers and 13 Jbeta primers. Profiling relied on immunoSEQ multiplex PCR, and the TCRdb table lists in-frame clones only, not all of them. The table lists fewer than 200,000 clones, around three quarters of them singletons. Sample: PBMCs. All receptors derive from a man aged 35-49 years in good health and CMV-seronegative.

The chain couples TRBV5-6 to TRBJ1-1; D might be TRBD1 (6 bases). Per germline, CDR1 SGHDT and CDR2 YYEEEE. There are 15 residues in the CDR3. Trimming removed 0 bases from V and 4 bases from J, with 13 bases in between. This chain's CDR3 is CASSLGPGTSTEAFF. In DNA form, the CDR3 reads TGTGCCAGCAGCTTGGGGCCCGGGACATCCACTGAAGCTTTCTTT.

The genes are TRBV29-1 and TRBJ1-1; possible D gene TRBD1, 5 bases. Germline CDR1 is SQVTM and CDR2 is ANQGSEA. The CDR3 loop spans 15 amino acids. Deletions cut 0 bases from V and 4 bases from J, with 15 bases between. The CDR3 loop is CSVEDPQVASTEAFF. CDR3 DNA: TGCAGCGTTGAAGACCCACAGGTTGCTAGCACTGAAGCTTTCTTT.

The chain recombines TRBV14 with TRBJ2-7; 10 nucleotides align to TRBD1. J gave up 1 base and V 4 bases, and 22 bases lay outside the gene matches. In germline, CDR1 is SGHDN, CDR2 FVKESK. The CDR3 is 21 amino acids. The CDR3 here is CASSRTLRDRGMGLESYEQYF. The CDR3 nucleotides read TGTGCCAGCAGCCGAACACTCCGGGACAGGGGAATGGGACTAGAGTCCTACGAGCAGTACTTC.

This clone was seen just once. This chain joins TRBV28 and TRBJ1-2; tentatively, D is TRBD1 (6 bases). There are 15 residues in the CDR3. V was clipped by 4 bases and J by 2 bases, with 14 bases between them. Germline V lookup: CDR1 MDHEN, CDR2 SYDVKM. The CDR3 loop reads CASSSHLQGNYGYTF. The CDR3 bases are TGTGCCAGCAGTTCCCACTTACAGGGAAACTATGGCTACACCTTC.

The chain combines TRBV6-5 with TRBJ1-2; D uncertain. Between the trimmed V and J ends, which lost 2 bases and 4 bases, there was a span of 14 bases. The germline V gene encodes CDR1 MNHEY and CDR2 SVGAGI. The CDR3 extends over 15 amino acids. This chain's CDR3 is CASSYEGTGVYGYTF. DNA of the CDR3: TGTGCCAGCAGTTACGAGGGTACGGGTGTCTATGGCTACACCTTC.

The gene calls are TRBV13 and TRBJ2-7, with a weak D call TRBD1 (5 bases). V was pared by 1 base and J by 2 bases, with 9 bases between. The CDR3 has 14 amino acids. Germline V CDR1 and CDR2: PRHDT, FYEKMQ (reference sequence). The CDR3 sequence is CASSLAGLTYEQYF. The CDR3 nucleotides read TGTGCCAGCAGCTTAGCAGGGCTAACCTACGAGCAGTACTTC.

The chain has TRBV25-1 and TRBJ1-6; 7 nucleotides match TRBD1. This CDR3 has 15 residues. Trimming took 4 bases from V and 5 from J; bases not matched to a gene: 5. The germline CDR1 and CDR2 sequences are MGHDK and SYGVNS. CDR3 protein: CASSVKGTDNSPLHF. The CDR3 coding sequence is TGTGCCAGCAGTGTAAAGGGGACAGATAATTCACCCCTCCACTTT.

Concerning this clone itself: A junction boundary mismatches the germline segment, possibly from a read error. The chain recombines TRBV7-9 with TRBJ1-1; maybe TRBD1 (5 bases). The germline CDR1 and CDR2 sequences are SEHNR and FQNEAQ (reference sequence). CDR3 length equals 14 residues. The CDR3 sequence: CSSSLPGLNTEAFF. The CDR3 bases are TGTTCCAGCAGCTTGCCAGGGTTGAACACTGAAGCTTTCTTT.

The rearrangement uses TRBV7-3 and TRBJ1-1, with D possibly being TRBD1 (6 bases). Trimming left V 5 bases short and J 1 base short, with 11 bases between. The CDR3 runs 14 residues. Looked up from germline, CDR1 is SGHTA and CDR2 is FQGTGA. The CDR3 DNA is TGTGCCAGCAGCGCACAGGGTTCGAACACTGAAGCTTTCTTT. Translating it yields CASSAQGSNTEAFF.

V usage is TRBV10-3 and J usage is TRBJ1-5; D is possibly TRBD1 (5 bases). V gave up 2 bases and J gave up 8 bases, with 13 bases separating them. From germline, CDR1 is ENHRY and CDR2 SYGVKD. The CDR3 length is 14 residues. The CDR3 protein is CAISEGRDVKPQHF. DNA for the CDR3: TGTGCCATCAGTGAGGGCAGGGATGTCAAGCCCCAGCATTTT.

In this sample, this clone turned up a few times. The J gene is TRBJ2-2, the V gene TRBV7-2, with TRBD1 matching 8 bases. Germline-derived CDR1 and CDR2 are SGHTA and FQGNSA. V gave up 2 bases and J gave up 5 bases; unmatched junction bases: 4. There are 15 residues in the CDR3. This CDR3 reads CASSLIWTGTGELFF. The CDR3 region has the DNA TGTGCCAGCAGCTTAATCTGGACAGGGACCGGGGAGCTGTTTTTT.

This chain links TRBV27 with TRBJ1-4; D perhaps matches TRBD1 (6 bases). Trimming cost V 4 bases and J 5 bases, with 17 bases left between them. Germline V gene sequence: CDR1 MNHEY, CDR2 SMNVEV (reference sequence). The CDR3 loop spans 16 amino acids. DNA of the CDR3: TGTGCCAGCAGTTCCCGGACGGACAGCTGGAATGAAAAACTGTTTTTT. It is translated as CASSSRTDSWNEKLFF.

The chain joins TRBV19 to TRBJ2-7; D is possibly TRBD2 (6 bases). Germline V gives CDR1 LNHDA, CDR2 SQIVND (reference sequence). Trimming cost V 1 base and J 2 bases, with 15 bases left between them. The CDR3 length is 16 residues. Here the CDR3 DNA reads TGTGCCAGTAGTATAGGGGGTAGCGGCCGACCCTACGAGCAGTACTTC. This translates into CASSIGGSGRPYEQYF.

The chain recombines TRBV5-1 with TRBJ1-1; 9 bases align to TRBD1. CDR1 is SGHRS, CDR2 YFSETQ, per germline. The CDR3 spans 15 residues. Trimming removed 0 bases from V and 1 base from J; junction bases left unmatched: 1. CDR3 amino acids: CASSLGGQGNTEAFF. CDR3 DNA: TGCGCCAGCAGCTTGGGGGGACAGGGGAACACTGAAGCTTTCTTT.

The chain combines TRBV19 with TRBJ1-2; weak D call: TRBD1 (5 bases). The V end was cut by 2 bases, the J end by 4 bases, with 11 bases between. From germline, CDR1 is LNHDA and CDR2 SQIVND (reference sequence). The CDR3 totals 14 residues. The CDR3 is CASSIQGFGYGYTF. The DNA for the CDR3 is TGTGCCAGTAGTATACAGGGCTTCGGCTATGGCTACACCTTC.

The CDR3 DNA sequence: TGTGCCAGCAGCTTAGACCGTTCAGCGGCTAGCGGGTTCCAAGAGACCCAGTACTTC. Translated: CASSLDRSAASGFQETQYF. The chain employs TRBV11-3 and TRBJ2-5; 8 bases fit TRBD2. From germline, CDR1 is SGHNT and CDR2 YENEEA. This CDR3 region has 19 residues. With V trimmed by 0 bases and J by 1 base, 13 bases remained unmatched.

The rearrangement uses TRBV19 and TRBJ2-7, with 11 bases that match TRBD1. The junction had 7 bases not matched to a gene; V was cut back by 5 bases and J by 1 base. The CDR3 loop spans 16 amino acids. Germline V gene data show CDR1 as LNHDA and CDR2 as SQIVND (reference sequence). The CDR3: CASSPRDRGISYEQYF. The CDR3 DNA is TGTGCCAGTAGTCCCAGGGACAGGGGGATTTCCTACGAGCAGTACTTC.

This rearrangement joins TRBV6-1 to TRBJ2-7, with 9 bases identical to TRBD1. The germline V gene has CDR1 MNHNS and CDR2 SASEGT. The CDR3 runs 14 residues. The J segment lost 7 bases and the V segment lost 6 bases, leaving 10 bases of the junction unmatched. The CDR3 is CASRPGQGSREQYF. CDR3 nucleotide sequence: TGTGCCAGCAGACCGGGACAGGGTTCGCGAGAGCAGTACTTC.

This chain links TRBV30 with TRBJ1-5; maybe TRBD1 (5 bases). V was trimmed by 1 base and J by 11 bases, leaving 15 bases between them. CDR3 length equals 13 residues. CDR1 GTSNPN and CDR2 SVGIG come from the germline V gene (reference sequence). The CDR3 loop is CAWSEEAWGAQHF. CDR3 DNA sequence: TGTGCCTGGAGTGAAGAGGCCTGGGGGGCCCAGCATTTT.

The CDR3 region is CAQSEVGGEHQETQYF. The DNA of the CDR3 is TGTGCTCAATCGGAGGTGGGGGGGGAGCACCAAGAGACCCAGTACTTC. The chain links TRBV5-8 to TRBJ2-5, with 7 bases identical to TRBD2. There are 16 residues in the CDR3. Germline CDR1 and CDR2: SGHTS and YDEGEE. Full variable domain (remainder filled in from reference TRBV5-8 and TRBJ2-5): EAGVTQSPTHLIKTRGQQATLRCSPISGHTSVYWYQQALGLGLQFLLWYDEGEERNRGNFPPRFSGRQFPNYSSELNVNALELEDSALYLCAQSEVGGEHQETQYFGPGTRLLVL.

V usage is TRBV6-5 and J usage is TRBJ1-1, with D maybe TRBD1 (5 bases). The CDR3 consists of 13 residues. Looked up from germline, CDR1 is MNHEY and CDR2 is SVGAGI. With 5 bases removed from V and 2 bases from J, the gap between germline ends came to 9 bases. The CDR3 DNA follows: TGTGCCAGCAGTGATGACAGAAACACTGAAGCTTTCTTT. Protein: CASSDDRNTEAFF.

DNA of the CDR3: TGTGCCAGCAGCTTAGACCGTCGCCAGTCGAACACCGGGGAGCTGTTTTTT. This encodes CASSLDRRQSNTGELFF. The gene calls are TRBV7-9 and TRBJ2-2; D uncertain. The V end was cut by 1 base, the J end by 0 bases, with 12 bases between. This CDR3 region has 17 residues. CDR1 is SEHNR and CDR2 is FQNEAQ in the germline V gene (reference sequence).